Described below is a single TCR beta chain sequence and its context. The antigen is undetermined. The same CDR3 is also encoded by other DNA sequences in this sample. CD45RA-negative memory and CD45RA+ naive subsets were split from the CD4+ cells. The data were obtained in a study of shared clonotypes between healthy human individuals. About the research overall: Per donor, three plates held CD4 naive cells, three held CD4 memory, two held CD8 naive and one held CD8 memory. General study results and limits: Blood was the only sampled material, and tissue repertoires likely differ.

Produced via immunoSEQ multiplex PCR; TCRdb's table is partial and in-frame only. The sample lists roughly 2.5 million clones; more than 80% were seen once. CDR3 length: 14 amino acids. The germline V gene has CDR1 MDHEN and CDR2 SYDVKM. After removal of 6 bases from V and 5 bases from J, the junction contained 1 base not matched to a gene. This TCR was recovered from a man between 18 and 35 years old in good health. This chain connects TRBV28 to TRBJ2-5; 15 nucleotides match TRBD2. Source material: naive CD4+ T cells sorted from blood. This sample's subset: CD45RA+ positively selected. Written as DNA, the CDR3 is TGTGCCAGCAGCGGACTAGCGGGAGGGGAGACCCAGTACTTC. It translates to CASSGLAGGETQYF. Filled out from reference TRBV28 and TRBJ2-5, the complete variable domain reads DVKVTQSSRYLVKRTGEKVFLECVQDMDHENMFWYRQDPGLGLRLIYFSYDVKMKEKGDIPEGYSVSREKKERFSLILESASTNQTSMYLCASSGLAGGETQYFGPGTRLLVL.